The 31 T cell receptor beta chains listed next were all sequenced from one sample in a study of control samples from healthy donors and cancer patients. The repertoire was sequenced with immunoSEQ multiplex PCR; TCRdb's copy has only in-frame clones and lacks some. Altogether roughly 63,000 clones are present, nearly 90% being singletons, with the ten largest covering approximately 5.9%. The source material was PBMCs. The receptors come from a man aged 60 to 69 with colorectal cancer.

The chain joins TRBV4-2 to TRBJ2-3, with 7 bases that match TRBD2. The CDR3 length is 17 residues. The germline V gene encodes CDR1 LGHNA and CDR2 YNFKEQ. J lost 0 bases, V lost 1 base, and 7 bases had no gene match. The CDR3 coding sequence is TGTGCCAGCAGCCAAGTCGTTACGGGGGGTAGCACAGATACGCAGTATTTT. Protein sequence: CASSQVVTGGSTDTQYF.

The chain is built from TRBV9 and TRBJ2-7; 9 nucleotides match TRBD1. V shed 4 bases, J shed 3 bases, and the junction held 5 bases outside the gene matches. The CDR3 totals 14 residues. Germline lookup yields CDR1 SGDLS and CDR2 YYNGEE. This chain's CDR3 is CASSPDRGLYEQYF. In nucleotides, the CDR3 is TGTGCCAGCAGCCCGGACAGGGGACTCTACGAGCAGTACTTC. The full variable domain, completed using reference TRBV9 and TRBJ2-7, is DSGVTQTPKHLITATGQRVTLRCSPRSGDLSVYWYQQSLDQGLQFLIQYYNGEERAKGNILERFSAQQFPDLHSELNLSSLELGDSALYFCASSPDRGLYEQYFGPGTRLTVT.

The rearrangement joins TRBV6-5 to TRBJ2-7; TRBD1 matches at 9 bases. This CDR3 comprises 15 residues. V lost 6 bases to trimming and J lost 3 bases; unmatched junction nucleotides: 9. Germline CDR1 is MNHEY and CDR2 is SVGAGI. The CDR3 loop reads CASSPDRGAYYEQYF. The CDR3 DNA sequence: TGTGCCAGCAGCCCCGACAGGGGGGCCTACTACGAGCAGTACTTC.

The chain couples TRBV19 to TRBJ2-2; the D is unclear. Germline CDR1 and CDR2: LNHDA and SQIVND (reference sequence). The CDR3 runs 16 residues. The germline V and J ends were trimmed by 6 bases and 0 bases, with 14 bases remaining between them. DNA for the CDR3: TGTGCCAGTAGCTCCCCCCGACAAACGAACACCGGGGAGCTGTTTTTT. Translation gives CASSSPRQTNTGELFF.

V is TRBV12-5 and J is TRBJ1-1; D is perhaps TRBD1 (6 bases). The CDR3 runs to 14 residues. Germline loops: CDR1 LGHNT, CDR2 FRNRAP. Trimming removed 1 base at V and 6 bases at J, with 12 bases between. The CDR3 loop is CASGLATGSAEAFF. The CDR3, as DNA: TGTGCTAGTGGTTTGGCCACAGGGTCGGCTGAAGCTTTCTTT.

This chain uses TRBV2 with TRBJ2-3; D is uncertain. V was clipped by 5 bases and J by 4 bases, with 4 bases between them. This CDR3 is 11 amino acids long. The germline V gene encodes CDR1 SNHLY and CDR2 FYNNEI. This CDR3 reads CASSYSDTQYF. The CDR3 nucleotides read TGTGCCAGCAGTTACTCAGATACGCAGTATTTT.

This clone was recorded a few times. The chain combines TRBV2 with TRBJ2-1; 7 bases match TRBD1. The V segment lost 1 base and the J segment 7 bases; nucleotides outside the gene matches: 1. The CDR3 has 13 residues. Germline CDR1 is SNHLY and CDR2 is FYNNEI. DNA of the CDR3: TGTGCCAGCAGTGAAGACAGGGGAAATGAGCAGTTCTTC. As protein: CASSEDRGNEQFF.

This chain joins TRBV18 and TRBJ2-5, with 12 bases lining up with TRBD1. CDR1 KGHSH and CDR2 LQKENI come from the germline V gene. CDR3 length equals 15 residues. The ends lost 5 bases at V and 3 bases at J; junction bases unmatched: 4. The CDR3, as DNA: TGTGCCAGCTCAAGGGACAGGGGGCGCGAAGAGACCCAGTACTTC. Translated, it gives CASSRDRGREETQYF. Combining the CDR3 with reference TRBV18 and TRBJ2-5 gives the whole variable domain NAGVMQNPRHLVRRRGQEARLRCSPMKGHSHVYWYRQLPEEGLKFMVYLQKENIIDESGMPKERFSAEFPKEGPSILRIQQVVRGDSAAYFCASSRDRGREETQYFGPGTRLLVL.

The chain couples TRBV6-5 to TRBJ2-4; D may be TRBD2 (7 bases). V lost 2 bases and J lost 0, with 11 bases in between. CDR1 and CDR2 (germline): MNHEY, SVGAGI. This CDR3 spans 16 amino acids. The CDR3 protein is CASSYGGGVAKNIQYF. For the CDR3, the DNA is TGTGCCAGCAGTTACGGAGGGGGGGTAGCCAAAAACATTCAGTACTTC.

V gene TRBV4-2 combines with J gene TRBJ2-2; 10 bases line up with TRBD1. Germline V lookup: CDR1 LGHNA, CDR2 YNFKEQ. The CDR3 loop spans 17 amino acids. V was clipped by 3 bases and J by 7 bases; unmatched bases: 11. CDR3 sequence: CASSHLGTGEEGGELFF. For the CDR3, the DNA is TGTGCCAGCAGCCATCTGGGGACAGGGGAAGAAGGCGGGGAGCTGTTTTTT.

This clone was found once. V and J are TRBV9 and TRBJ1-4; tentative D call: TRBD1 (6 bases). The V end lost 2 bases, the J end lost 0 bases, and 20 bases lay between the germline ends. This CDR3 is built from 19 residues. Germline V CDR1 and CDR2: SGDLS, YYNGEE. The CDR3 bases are TGTGCCAGCAGCGTCGGGACAATTCAACCGTTGGCAACTAATGAAAAACTGTTTTTT. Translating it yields CASSVGTIQPLATNEKLFF.

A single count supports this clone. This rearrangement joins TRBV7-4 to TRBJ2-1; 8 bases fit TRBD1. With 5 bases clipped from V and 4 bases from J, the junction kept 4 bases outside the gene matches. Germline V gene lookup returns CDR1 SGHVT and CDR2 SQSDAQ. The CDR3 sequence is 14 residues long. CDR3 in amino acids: CASSHRDRYNEQFF. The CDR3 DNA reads TGTGCCAGCAGCCACCGGGACAGGTACAATGAGCAGTTCTTC. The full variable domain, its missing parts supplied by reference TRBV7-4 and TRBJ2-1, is GAGVSQSPRYKVAKRGRDVALRCDSISGHVTLYWYRQTLGQGSEVLTYSQSDAQRDKSGRPSGRFSAERPERSVSTLKIQRTEQGDSAVYLCASSHRDRYNEQFFGPGTRLTVL.

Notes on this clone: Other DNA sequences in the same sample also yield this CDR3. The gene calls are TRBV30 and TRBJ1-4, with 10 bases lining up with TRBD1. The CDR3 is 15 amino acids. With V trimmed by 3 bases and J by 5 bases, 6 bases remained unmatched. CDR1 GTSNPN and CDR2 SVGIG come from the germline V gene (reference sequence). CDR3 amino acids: CAWRDRQGANEKLFF. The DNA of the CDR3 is TGTGCCTGGAGAGACCGACAGGGGGCGAATGAAAAACTGTTTTTT.

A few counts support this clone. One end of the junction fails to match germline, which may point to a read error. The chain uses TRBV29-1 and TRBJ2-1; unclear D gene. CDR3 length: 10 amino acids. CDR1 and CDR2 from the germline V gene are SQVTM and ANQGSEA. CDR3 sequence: CSVAYHEQFF. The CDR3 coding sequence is TGCAGCGTTGCCTACCATGAGCAGTTCTTC.

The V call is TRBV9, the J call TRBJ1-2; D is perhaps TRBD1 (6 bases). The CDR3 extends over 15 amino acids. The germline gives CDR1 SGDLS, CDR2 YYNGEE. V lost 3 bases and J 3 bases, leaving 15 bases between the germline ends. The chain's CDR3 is CASSGPARQDYGYTF. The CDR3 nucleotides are TGTGCCAGCAGCGGACCGGCGCGACAGGACTATGGCTACACCTTC.

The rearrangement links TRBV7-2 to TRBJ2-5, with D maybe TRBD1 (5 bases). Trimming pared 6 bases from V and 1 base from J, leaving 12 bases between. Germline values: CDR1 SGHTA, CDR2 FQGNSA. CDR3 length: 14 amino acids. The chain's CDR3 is CASSFSTGQETQYF. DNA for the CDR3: TGTGCCAGCAGTTTTAGCACAGGCCAAGAGACCCAGTACTTC.

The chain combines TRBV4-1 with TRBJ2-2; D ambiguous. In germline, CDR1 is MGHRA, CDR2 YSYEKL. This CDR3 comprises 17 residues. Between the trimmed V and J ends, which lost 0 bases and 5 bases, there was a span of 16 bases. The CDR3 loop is CASSQDSKGPRTGELFF. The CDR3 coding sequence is TGCGCCAGCAGCCAAGATTCAAAAGGACCCCGGACCGGGGAGCTGTTTTTT.

The CDR3 loop is CASSPQGGMDGYTF. The DNA for the CDR3 is TGTGCCAGCAGTCCACAGGGTGGTATGGATGGCTACACCTTC. V and J are TRBV6-5 and TRBJ1-2, with D possibly being TRBD1 (6 bases). The CDR3 totals 14 residues. V was shortened by 5 bases and J by 6 bases, with 16 bases between the two germline ends. CDR1 and CDR2 from the germline V gene are MNHEY and SVGAGI.

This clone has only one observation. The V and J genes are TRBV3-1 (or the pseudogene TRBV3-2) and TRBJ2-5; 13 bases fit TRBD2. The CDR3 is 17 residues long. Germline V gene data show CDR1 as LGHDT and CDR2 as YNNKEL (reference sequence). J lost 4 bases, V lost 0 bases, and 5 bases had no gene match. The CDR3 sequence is CASSQERGLAGRETQYF. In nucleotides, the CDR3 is TGTGCCAGCAGCCAAGAAAGGGGACTAGCGGGGCGAGAGACCCAGTACTTC.

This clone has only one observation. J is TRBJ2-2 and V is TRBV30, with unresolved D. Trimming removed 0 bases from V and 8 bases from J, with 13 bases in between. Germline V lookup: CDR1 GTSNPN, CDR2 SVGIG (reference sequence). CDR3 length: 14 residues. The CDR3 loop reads CAWSVSWGGGELFF. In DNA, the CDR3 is TGTGCCTGGAGTGTATCCTGGGGTGGGGGGGAGCTGTTTTTT. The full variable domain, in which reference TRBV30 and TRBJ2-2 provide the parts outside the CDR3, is SQTIHQWPATLVQPVGSPLSLECTVEGTSNPNLYWYRQAAGRGLQLLFYSVGIGQISSEVPQNLSASRPQDRQFILSSKKLLLSDSGFYLCAWSVSWGGGELFFGEGSRLTVL.

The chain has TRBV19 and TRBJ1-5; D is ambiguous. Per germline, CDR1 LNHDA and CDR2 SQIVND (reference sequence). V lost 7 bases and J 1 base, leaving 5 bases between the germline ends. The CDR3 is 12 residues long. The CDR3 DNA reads TGTGCCAGTATCCCAAGCAATCAGCCCCAGCATTTT. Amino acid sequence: CASIPSNQPQHF.

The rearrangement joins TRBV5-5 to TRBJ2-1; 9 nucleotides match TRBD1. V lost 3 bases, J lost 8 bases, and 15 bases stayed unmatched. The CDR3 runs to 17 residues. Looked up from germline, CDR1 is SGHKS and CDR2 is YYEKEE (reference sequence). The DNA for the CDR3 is TGTGCCAGCAGCTCCGAACCACCCGGGACAGGGTGGCATGAGCAGTTCTTC. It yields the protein CASSSEPPGTGWHEQFF.

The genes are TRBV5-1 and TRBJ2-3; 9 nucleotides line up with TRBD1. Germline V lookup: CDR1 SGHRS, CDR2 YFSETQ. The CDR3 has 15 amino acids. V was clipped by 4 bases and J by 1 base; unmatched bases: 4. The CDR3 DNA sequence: TGCGCCAGCAGCATACAGGGGGCCGGCACAGATACGCAGTATTTT. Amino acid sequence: CASSIQGAGTDTQYF.

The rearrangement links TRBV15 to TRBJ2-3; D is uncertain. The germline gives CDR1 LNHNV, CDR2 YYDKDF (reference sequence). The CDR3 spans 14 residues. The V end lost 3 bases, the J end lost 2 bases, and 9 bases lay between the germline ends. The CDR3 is CATSSQTTTDTQYF. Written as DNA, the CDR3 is TGTGCCACCAGCAGCCAGACGACCACAGATACGCAGTATTTT.

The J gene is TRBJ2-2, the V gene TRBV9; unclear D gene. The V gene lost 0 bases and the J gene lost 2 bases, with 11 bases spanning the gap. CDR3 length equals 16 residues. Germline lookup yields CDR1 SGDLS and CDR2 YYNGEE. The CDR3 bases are TGTGCCAGCAGCGTAGATAGTTGGGTAAACACCGGGGAGCTGTTTTTT. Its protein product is CASSVDSWVNTGELFF.

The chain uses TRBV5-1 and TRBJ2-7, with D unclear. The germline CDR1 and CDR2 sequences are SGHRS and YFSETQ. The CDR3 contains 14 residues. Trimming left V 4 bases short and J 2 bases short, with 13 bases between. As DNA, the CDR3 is TGCGCCAGCAGCCGGACCGGTGGGGCCTACGAGCAGTACTTC. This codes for CASSRTGGAYEQYF.

CDR3 nucleotide sequence: TGTGCCAGCAGCTTAGGGGTACGCACAGATACGCAGTATTTT. Translated: CASSLGVRTDTQYF. V gene TRBV11-2 combines with J gene TRBJ2-3; D is undetermined. Between the trimmed V and J ends, which lost 1 base and 1 base, there was a span of 6 bases. This CDR3 region has 14 residues. In germline, CDR1 is SGHAT, CDR2 FQNNGV.

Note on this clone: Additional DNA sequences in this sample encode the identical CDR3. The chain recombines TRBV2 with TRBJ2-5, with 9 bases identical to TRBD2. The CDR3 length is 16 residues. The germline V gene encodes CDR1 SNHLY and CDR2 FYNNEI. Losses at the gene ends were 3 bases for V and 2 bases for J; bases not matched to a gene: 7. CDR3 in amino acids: CASSEGIAGGQETQYF. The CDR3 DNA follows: TGTGCCAGCAGTGAGGGGATCGCGGGGGGGCAAGAGACCCAGTACTTC.

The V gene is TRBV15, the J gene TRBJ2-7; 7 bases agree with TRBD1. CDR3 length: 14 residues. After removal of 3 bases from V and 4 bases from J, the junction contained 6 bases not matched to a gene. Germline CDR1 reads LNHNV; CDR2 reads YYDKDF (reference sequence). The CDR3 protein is CATSSLRGQYEQYF. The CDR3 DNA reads TGTGCCACCAGCAGCCTCCGGGGACAGTACGAGCAGTACTTC.

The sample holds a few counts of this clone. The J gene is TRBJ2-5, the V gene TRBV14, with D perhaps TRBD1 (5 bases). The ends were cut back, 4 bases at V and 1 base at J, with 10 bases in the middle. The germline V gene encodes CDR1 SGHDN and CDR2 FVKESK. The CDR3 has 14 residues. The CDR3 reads CASSPTEPQETQYF. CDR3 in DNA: TGTGCCAGCAGCCCGACAGAGCCCCAAGAGACCCAGTACTTC. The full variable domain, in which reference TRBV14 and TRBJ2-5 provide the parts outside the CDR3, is EAGVTQFPSHSVIEKGQTVTLRCDPISGHDNLYWYRRVMGKEIKFLLHFVKESKQDESGMPNNRFLAERTGGTYSTLKVQPAELEDSGVYFCASSPTEPQETQYFGPGTRLLVL.

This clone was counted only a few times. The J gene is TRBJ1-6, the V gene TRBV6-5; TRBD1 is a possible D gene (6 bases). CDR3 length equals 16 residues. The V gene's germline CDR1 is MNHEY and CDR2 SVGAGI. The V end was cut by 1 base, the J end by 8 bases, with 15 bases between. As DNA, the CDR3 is TGTGCCAGCAGTTACTGGGGACACAGGGCGGATTCACCCCTCCACTTT. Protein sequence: CASSYWGHRADSPLHF.